This T cell receptor beta chain came from a study of human T cells and chemical hapten exposure (dated by TCRdb to the early 2020s). Broadly, across the study: For sensitization, 2% DPC in acetone was applied to an approximately 2 cm by approximately 2 cm area of upper inner arm skin. Weekly therapeutic DPC doses were additionally applied to the scalp of patients throughout the approximately 24-week study period. Patch tests used Finn chambers with 0.01% DPC on the upper back, scored after 6 days by International Contact Dermatitis Research Group standards. The mostly female patient cohort included alopecia areata with under or over 50% scalp involvement, alopecia totalis and alopecia universalis. The libraries were sequenced as a pool, and the TCR yield per sample differed mostly because of small variations in library volumes within the pool. Peripheral blood TCR repertoire changes were tracked in vivo in alopecia patients during primary and secondary sensitization to the hapten diphenylcyclopropenone (DPC). Blood was sampled from patients pre-sensitization (week 0) and at 2, 6 and about 24 weeks after DPC sensitization. Under 30 alopecia patients gave blood for TCR sequencing at one to four time points (pre-sensitization, 2, 6 and 24 weeks). Summary of the overall study and its limitations: The number of TCRs above 1 in 1000 frequency did not change with DPC sensitization; there was no evidence of global repertoire structure alterations. Repeated subsampling changed both the strength of the expansion versus patch-test correlation and the threshold at which the correlation became significant. Expanded TCRs formed significantly more large CDR3 similarity clusters than pre-sensitization or healthy control sets, consistent with antigen-driven responses. Patch test score correlated positively with the number of PT1 expanded TCRs, reaching significance at thresholds 8, 16 and 32 but not at 4. All patients had alopecia, a presumed autoimmune disease, so their immune response might differ from that of healthy individuals.

Comment on this clonotype: The specificity of this receptor is unknown. Within one base of it there is no much larger clone, and no base qualities were kept.

Receptor amplification or capture employed RACE. The sample was run on a NextSeq 500. During library preparation, unique molecular identifiers were attached to individual cDNA molecules so that TCRs could be counted quantitatively and reproducibly. Both TCR alpha and TCR beta chains were sequenced from each blood RNA sample. Processing in the source paper ran as follows. Samples had a median of around 92,000 TCRs, with a range from roughly 23,224 to 750,000. The Decombinator software suite was used to annotate the V, J and CDR3 of the TCR reads. Every sample was subsampled to the same number of TCRs (28,000) for the PS versus PT1 abundance plots. TCRs were defined as expanded if absent before sensitization and observed at least eight times at the 2-week time point. Starting from the raw public reads, TCRdb applied fastp trimming at Q25, assembled clones with MiXCR and retained in-frame beta chains. A single entry per CDR3 protein holds the most common genes and DNA from its merged rows. TCRdb's processing, not the authors', yielded these V and J calls. This sample has about 380,000 distinct CDR3 sequences in its table, and 5.1% of those were observed once. Clones ranked in the top ten supply 2% to 3% of the sample.

From the cysteine through the phenylalanine, the CDR3 covers 13 amino acids. Just the 39-base CDR3 DNA is kept, in frame starting at base 1. A distance of 10 bases separates the germline ends of V and J, which lose 2 bases and 3 bases respectively. From a lookup of the germline V gene (reference sequence), CDR1 and CDR2 are DFQATT and SNEGSKA. In light of the paper, this sample's time point label describes: pre-sensitization, week 0. This specimen's treatment or condition label, per the study, means: therapeutic diphenylcyclopropenone sensitization with weekly scalp DPC. At every patch-test visit, the blood draw took place before the patch test was put on. Eligible patients were aged 18 to 70, diagnosed with alopecia, deemed suitable for DPC therapy, and excluded if pregnant. Total RNA was extracted from unfractionated whole blood collected in Tempus Blood RNA tubes.

The clonotype comes from a woman aged 45 to 65 with alopecia areata. Some clones in this sample may be carry-over from other donors' samples. The chain joins TRBV20-1 to TRBJ1-1, and perhaps TRBD1 as D gene, on 5 matching bases. Sequencing was performed on whole blood, taken in connection with sensitization to the hapten diphenylcyclopropenone (DPC). The encoded CDR3 is CSARRQIYTEAFF. In nucleotide form, the sequence is TGCAGTGCTAGAAGACAGATCTACACTGAAGCTTTCTTT.